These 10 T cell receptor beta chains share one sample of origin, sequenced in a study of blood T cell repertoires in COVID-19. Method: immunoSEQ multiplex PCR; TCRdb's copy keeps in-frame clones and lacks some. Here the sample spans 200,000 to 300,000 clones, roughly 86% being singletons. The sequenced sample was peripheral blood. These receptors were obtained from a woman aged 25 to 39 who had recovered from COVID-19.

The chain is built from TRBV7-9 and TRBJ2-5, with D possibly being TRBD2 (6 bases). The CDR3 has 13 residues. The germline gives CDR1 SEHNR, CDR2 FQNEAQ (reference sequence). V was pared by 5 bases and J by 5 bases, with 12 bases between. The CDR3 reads CASSKGLMETQYF. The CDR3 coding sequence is TGTGCCAGCAGCAAGGGACTGATGGAGACCCAGTACTTC.

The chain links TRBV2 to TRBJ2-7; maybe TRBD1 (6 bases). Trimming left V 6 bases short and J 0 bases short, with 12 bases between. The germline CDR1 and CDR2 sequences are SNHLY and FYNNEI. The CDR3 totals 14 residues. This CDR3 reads CASRETGNSYEQYF. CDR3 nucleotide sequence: TGTGCCAGCAGAGAAACAGGGAACTCCTACGAGCAGTACTTC.

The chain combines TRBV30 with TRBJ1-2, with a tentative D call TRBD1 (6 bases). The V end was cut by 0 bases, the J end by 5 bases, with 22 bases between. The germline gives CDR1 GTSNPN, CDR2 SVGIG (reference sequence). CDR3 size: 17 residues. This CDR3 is CAWSVSSSSGGRYGYTF. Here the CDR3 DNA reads TGTGCCTGGAGTGTTAGTTCGTCGTCGGGGGGCCGGTATGGCTACACCTTC.

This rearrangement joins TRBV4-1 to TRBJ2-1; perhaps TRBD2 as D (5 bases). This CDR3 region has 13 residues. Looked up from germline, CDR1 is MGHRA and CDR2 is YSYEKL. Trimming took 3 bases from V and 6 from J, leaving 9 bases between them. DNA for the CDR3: TGCGCCAGCAGCCACGGACTCACCAATGAGCAGTTCTTC. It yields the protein CASSHGLTNEQFF.

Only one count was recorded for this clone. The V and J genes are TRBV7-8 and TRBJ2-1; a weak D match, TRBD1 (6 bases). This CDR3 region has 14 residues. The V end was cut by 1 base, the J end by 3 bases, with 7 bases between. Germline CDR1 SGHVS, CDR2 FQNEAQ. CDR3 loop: CASSLEDSYNEQFF. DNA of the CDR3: TGTGCCAGCAGCTTAGAGGACAGCTACAATGAGCAGTTCTTC.

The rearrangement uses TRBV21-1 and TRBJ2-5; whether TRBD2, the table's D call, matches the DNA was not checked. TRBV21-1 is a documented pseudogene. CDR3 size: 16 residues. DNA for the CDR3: TGTGCCAGCAGCAAAATTTTGGGACTAGCGAAAGAGACCCAGTACTTC. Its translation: CASSKILGLAKETQYF.

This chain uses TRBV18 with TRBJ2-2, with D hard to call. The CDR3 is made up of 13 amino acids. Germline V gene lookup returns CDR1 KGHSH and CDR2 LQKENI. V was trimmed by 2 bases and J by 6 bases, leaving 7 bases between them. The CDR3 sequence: CASSPIDSGELFF. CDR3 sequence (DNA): TGTGCCAGCTCACCAATCGACTCCGGGGAGCTGTTTTTT.

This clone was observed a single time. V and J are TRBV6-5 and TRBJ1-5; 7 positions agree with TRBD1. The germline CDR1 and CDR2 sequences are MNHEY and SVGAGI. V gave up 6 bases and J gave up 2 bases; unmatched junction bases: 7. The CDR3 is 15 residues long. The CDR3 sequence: CASRASGGGNQPQHF. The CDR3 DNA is TGTGCCAGCAGGGCCTCAGGGGGAGGCAATCAGCCCCAGCATTTT.

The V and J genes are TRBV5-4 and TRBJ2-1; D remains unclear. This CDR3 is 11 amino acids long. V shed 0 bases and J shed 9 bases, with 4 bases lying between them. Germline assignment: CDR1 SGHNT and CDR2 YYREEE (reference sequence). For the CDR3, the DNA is TGTGCCAGCAGCTTGGCAGGTGAGCAGTTCTTC. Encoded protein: CASSLAGEQFF.

The CDR3 nucleotides read TGTGCCAGCAGTGGACTAGCGGGCGGGTTTGGGGAGCTGTTTTTT. Translation: CASSGLAGGFGELFF. This chain uses TRBV2 with TRBJ2-2, with 10 nucleotides matching TRBD2. This CDR3 contains 15 residues. Germline CDR1 reads SNHLY; CDR2 reads FYNNEI. Trimming removed 4 bases from V and 8 bases from J; junction bases left unmatched: 7. Combining the CDR3 with reference TRBV2 and TRBJ2-2 gives the whole variable domain EPEVTQTPSHQVTQMGQEVILRCVPISNHLYFYWYRQILGQKVEFLVSFYNNEISEKSEIFDDQFSVERPDGSNFTLKIRSTKLEDSAMYFCASSGLAGGFGELFFGEGSRLTVL.